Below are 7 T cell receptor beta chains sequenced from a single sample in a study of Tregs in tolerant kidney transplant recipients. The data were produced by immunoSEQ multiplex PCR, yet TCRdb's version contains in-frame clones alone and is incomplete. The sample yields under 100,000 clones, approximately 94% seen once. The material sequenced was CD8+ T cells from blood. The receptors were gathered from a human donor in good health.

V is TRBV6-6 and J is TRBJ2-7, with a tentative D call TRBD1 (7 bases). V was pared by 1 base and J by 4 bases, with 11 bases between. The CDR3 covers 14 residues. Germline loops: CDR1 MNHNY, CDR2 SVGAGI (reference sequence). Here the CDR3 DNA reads TGTGCCAGCAGTTACTACCAGGGGGGTTACGAGCAGTACTTC. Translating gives CASSYYQGGYEQYF.

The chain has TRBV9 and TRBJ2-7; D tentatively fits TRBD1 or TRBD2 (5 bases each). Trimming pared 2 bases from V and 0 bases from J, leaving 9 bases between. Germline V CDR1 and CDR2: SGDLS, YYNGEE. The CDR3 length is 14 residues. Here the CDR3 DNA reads TGTGCCAGCAGCGTTAGTGGGGGCTCCTACGAGCAGTACTTC. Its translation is CASSVSGGSYEQYF.

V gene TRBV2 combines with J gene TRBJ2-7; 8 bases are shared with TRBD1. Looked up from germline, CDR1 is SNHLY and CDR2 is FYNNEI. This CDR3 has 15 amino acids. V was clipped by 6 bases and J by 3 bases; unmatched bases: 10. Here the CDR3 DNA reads TGTGCCAGCAGAACCGGACAGGGTAGTCTCTACGAGCAGTACTTC. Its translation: CASRTGQGSLYEQYF.

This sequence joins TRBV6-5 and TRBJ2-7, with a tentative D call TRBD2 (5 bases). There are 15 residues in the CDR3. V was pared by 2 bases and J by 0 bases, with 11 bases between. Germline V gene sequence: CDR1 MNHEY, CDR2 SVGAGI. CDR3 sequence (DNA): TGTGCCAGCAGTTACGGACCTCGGGACTCCTACGAGCAGTACTTC. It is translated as CASSYGPRDSYEQYF.

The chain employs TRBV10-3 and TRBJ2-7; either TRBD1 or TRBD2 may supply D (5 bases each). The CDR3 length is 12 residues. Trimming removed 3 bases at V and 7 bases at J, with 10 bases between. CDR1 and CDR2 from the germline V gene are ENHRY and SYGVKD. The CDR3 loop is CAISEEGWEQYF. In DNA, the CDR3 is TGTGCCATCAGTGAAGAGGGGTGGGAGCAGTACTTC.

CDR3 amino acids: CASSKTGENYGYTF. The CDR3 DNA reads as TGTGCCAGTAGTAAGACAGGGGAGAACTATGGCTACACCTTC. The V gene is TRBV19, the J gene TRBJ1-2; 8 bases align to TRBD1. The V and J ends lost 4 bases and 2 bases, in that order; junction bases with no gene match: 3. Germline CDR1 and CDR2: LNHDA and SQIVND (reference sequence). The CDR3 extends over 14 amino acids.

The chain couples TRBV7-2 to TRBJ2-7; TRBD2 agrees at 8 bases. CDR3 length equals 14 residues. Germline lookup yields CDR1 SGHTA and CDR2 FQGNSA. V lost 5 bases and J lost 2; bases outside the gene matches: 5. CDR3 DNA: TGTGCCAGCAGCCACGGGACTAGGACCTACGAGCAGTACTTC. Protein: CASSHGTRTYEQYF.